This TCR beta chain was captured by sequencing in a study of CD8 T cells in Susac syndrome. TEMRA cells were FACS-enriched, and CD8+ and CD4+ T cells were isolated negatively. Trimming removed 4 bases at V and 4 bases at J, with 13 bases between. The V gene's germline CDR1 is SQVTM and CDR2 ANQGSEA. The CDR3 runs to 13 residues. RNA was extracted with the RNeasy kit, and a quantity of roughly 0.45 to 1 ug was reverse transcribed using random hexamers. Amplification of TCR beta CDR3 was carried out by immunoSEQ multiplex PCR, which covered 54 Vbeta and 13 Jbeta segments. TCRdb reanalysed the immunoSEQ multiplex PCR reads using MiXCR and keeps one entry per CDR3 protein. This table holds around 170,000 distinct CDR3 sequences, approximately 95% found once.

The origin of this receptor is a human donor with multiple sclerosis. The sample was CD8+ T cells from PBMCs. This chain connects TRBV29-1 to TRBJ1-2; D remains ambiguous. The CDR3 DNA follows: TGCAGCGTTGGGTCCCCTGTTAGCTATGGCTACACCTTC. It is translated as CSVGSPVSYGYTF.